Each of the 17 T cell receptor beta chains below was sequenced from the same sample in a study of sequential checkpoint blockade in melanoma. Using immunoSEQ multiplex PCR, the repertoire was profiled, and TCRdb retains in-frame clones only, with some absent. Of about 13,000 clones listed, approximately 82% are singletons. Sample treatment: randomized to nivolumab then ipilimumab (arm A) or the reverse (arm B). Material: CD8+ T cells sorted from blood (inferred from file names), obtained from a patient given nivolumab and ipilimumab in sequence. The source of these receptors is a human donor with melanoma.

The gene calls are TRBV7-3 and TRBJ2-2; 12 bases line up with TRBD2. Trimming removed 5 bases from V and 6 bases from J; junction bases left unmatched: 22. The CDR3 contains 21 residues. CDR1 is SGHTA and CDR2 is FQGTGA in the germline V gene. The chain's CDR3 is CASSPYLGTTSGSPLPGELFF. CDR3 DNA: TGTGCCAGCAGCCCATACCTTGGGACGACTAGCGGGAGTCCTTTGCCCGGGGAGCTGTTTTTT.

This clone showed up just once. The V call is TRBV19, the J call TRBJ1-5, with D possibly being TRBD1 (6 bases). Germline-derived CDR1 and CDR2 are LNHDA and SQIVND (reference sequence). The CDR3 runs to 16 residues. Trimming removed 3 bases from V and 4 bases from J, with 16 bases in between. The CDR3 coding sequence is TGTGCCAGTAGTATTGAGGGCAGGGGCGCAAATCAGCCCCAGCATTTT. It is translated as CASSIEGRGANQPQHF.

V is TRBV27 and J is TRBJ2-7, with D perhaps matching TRBD1 (6 bases). The CDR3 totals 14 residues. The V and J ends lost 7 bases and 5 bases respectively, with 18 bases between them. Germline CDR1 is MNHEY and CDR2 is SMNVEV (reference sequence). CDR3 region: CASTITGYGNEQYF. CDR3 sequence (DNA): TGTGCCAGCACCATAACAGGGTATGGCAACGAGCAGTACTTC.

The genes are TRBV11-2 and TRBJ2-5; TRBD1 matches 7 bases. The better agreement between TRBJ2-7 and the DNA end casts doubt on the J call. The V gene's germline CDR1 is SGHAT and CDR2 FQNNGV. The CDR3 contains 14 residues. The CDR3 DNA is TGTGCCAGCAGCGCACAGGGGCGTAAGGACGAGCAGTACTTC. It is translated as CASSAQGRKDEQYF.

This chain links TRBV4-2 with TRBJ2-2; D is unresolved. With 4 bases removed from V and 6 bases from J, the gap between germline ends came to 9 bases. This CDR3 comprises 13 residues. Germline loops: CDR1 LGHNA, CDR2 YNFKEQ. The DNA for the CDR3 is TGTGCCAGCAGCCGGTCGGGTGCCGGGGAGCTGTTTTTT. The encoded protein is CASSRSGAGELFF.

The V gene is TRBV28, the J gene TRBJ1-5, with TRBD1 matching over 8 bases. This CDR3 is built from 15 residues. Germline V lookup: CDR1 MDHEN, CDR2 SYDVKM. V lost 4 bases and J lost 6; bases outside the gene matches: 8. The DNA of the CDR3 is TGTGCCAGCAGTTCGGACAGGGAAGAAGGTCAGCCCCAGCATTTT. Residues: CASSSDREEGQPQHF.

The chain couples TRBV18 to TRBJ2-5; tentative D call: TRBD1 (6 bases). The CDR3 totals 15 residues. Germline V lookup: CDR1 KGHSH, CDR2 LQKENI. Trimming left V 1 base short and J 2 bases short, with 11 bases between. The CDR3 here is CASSPLDSRQETQYF. The CDR3 DNA reads as TGTGCCAGCTCACCACTGGACAGCCGACAAGAGACCCAGTACTTC.

This clone appeared a few times. J is TRBJ1-2 and V is TRBV7-2; D unclear. The CDR3 contains 14 residues. Germline V gene sequence: CDR1 SGHTA, CDR2 FQGNSA. Trimming removed 4 bases at V and 7 bases at J, with 16 bases between. As DNA, the CDR3 is TGTGCCAGCAGCTCGAGTCCGGGGTTTTCTGGCTACACCTTC. It encodes CASSSSPGFSGYTF.

The chain combines TRBV7-9 with TRBJ2-2, with D possibly matching TRBD2 (7 bases). Germline values: CDR1 SEHNR, CDR2 FQNEAQ (reference sequence). The ends were cut back, 5 bases at V and 3 bases at J, with 16 bases in the middle. The CDR3 extends over 16 amino acids. The CDR3 loop reads CASSTRGASDTGELFF. DNA of the CDR3: TGTGCCAGCAGCACACGGGGGGCCTCCGACACCGGGGAGCTGTTTTTT.

Within the sample, this clone is medium-sized. The J gene is TRBJ2-7, the V gene TRBV4-2, with D unresolved. The germline gives CDR1 LGHNA, CDR2 YNFKEQ. This CDR3 is built from 14 residues. V dropped 1 base and J dropped 3 bases, with 10 bases sitting between them. The DNA for the CDR3 is TGTGCCAGCAGCCAAGTTGGGCAGTTCTACGAGCAGTACTTC. Its translation: CASSQVGQFYEQYF.

V and J are TRBV29-1 and TRBJ1-2; no clear D gene. The CDR3 is 15 amino acids. The V gene's germline CDR1 is SQVTM and CDR2 ANQGSEA. V gave up 4 bases and J gave up 4 bases, with 19 bases separating them. The CDR3 protein is CSVVTPNTSGYGYTF. CDR3 in DNA: TGCAGCGTTGTTACACCTAATACCAGCGGCTATGGCTACACCTTC.

The chain carries TRBV28 and TRBJ1-2; TRBD1 matches at 11 bases. This CDR3 has 15 residues. V was pared by 2 bases and J by 6 bases, with 5 bases of the junction left unmatched. CDR1 is MDHEN and CDR2 is SYDVKM in the germline V gene. The CDR3 loop is CASSLRGTGGHGYTF. The DNA for the CDR3 is TGTGCCAGCAGTTTACGGGGGACAGGGGGGCATGGCTACACCTTC.

This clone was observed a single time. The rearrangement joins TRBV27 to TRBJ1-1; D gene ambiguous. This CDR3 has 14 amino acids. Trimming pared 5 bases from V and 0 bases from J, leaving 10 bases between. Germline CDR1 reads MNHEY; CDR2 reads SMNVEV (reference sequence). CDR3 nucleotide sequence: TGTGCCAGCAGTCCGTACACCATGAACACTGAAGCTTTCTTT. This gives the protein CASSPYTMNTEAFF.

The DNA for the CDR3 is TGTGCCAGCAGCTTGGGGGACACCTATCAGCCCCAGCATTTT. Amino acid sequence: CASSLGDTYQPQHF. The gene calls are TRBV5-6 and TRBJ1-5; D may be TRBD1 (6 bases). CDR1 and CDR2 from the germline V gene are SGHDT and YYEEEE. Trimming took 0 bases from V and 5 from J, leaving 9 bases between them. There are 14 residues in the CDR3. Full variable domain (rest looked up from reference TRBV5-6 and TRBJ1-5): DAGVTQSPTHLIKTRGQQVTLRCSPKSGHDTVSWYQQALGQGPQFIFQYYEEEERQRGNFPDRFSGHQFPNYSSELNVNALLLGDSALYLCASSLGDTYQPQHFGDGTRLSIL.

The genes are TRBV7-2 and TRBJ2-1; 8 positions agree with TRBD2. In germline, CDR1 is SGHTA, CDR2 FQGNSA. With 3 bases clipped from V and 5 bases from J, the junction kept 9 bases outside the gene matches. The length of the CDR3 is 16 residues. CDR3 nucleotides: TGTGCCAGCAGCTTCGAGGCGGGGGGTACCCACAATGAGCAGTTCTTC. Translating it yields CASSFEAGGTHNEQFF.

J is TRBJ2-3 and V is TRBV29-1; 8 bases are shared with TRBD2. This CDR3 spans 14 amino acids. Losses at the gene ends were 0 bases for V and 4 bases for J; bases not matched to a gene: 3. Germline values: CDR1 SQVTM, CDR2 ANQGSEA. The CDR3 sequence: CSVEDRGRSDTQYF. In DNA, the CDR3 is TGCAGCGTTGAAGATCGCGGGAGGTCAGATACGCAGTATTTT.

The chain employs TRBV9 and TRBJ2-7; 10 nucleotides agree with TRBD2. Germline V gene sequence: CDR1 SGDLS, CDR2 YYNGEE. This CDR3 spans 17 amino acids. V was clipped by 3 bases and J by 0 bases; unmatched bases: 9. The CDR3 protein is CASSAGLLAGASYEQYF. CDR3 bases: TGTGCCAGCAGCGCCGGCTTGCTAGCGGGGGCCTCCTACGAGCAGTACTTC. Full variable domain (rest looked up from reference TRBV9 and TRBJ2-7): DSGVTQTPKHLITATGQRVTLRCSPRSGDLSVYWYQQSLDQGLQFLIQYYNGEERAKGNILERFSAQQFPDLHSELNLSSLELGDSALYFCASSAGLLAGASYEQYFGPGTRLTVT.